The rows below give T cell receptor beta chains drawn from one sample of a study of T cell repertoires in cytomegalovirus infection. TCRdb re-called the reads through MiXCR, storing one row per CDR3 protein. The sample lists about 360,000 distinct CDR3 sequences, 15% to 20% occurring once. The sequencing sample was made of PBMCs. These receptors were taken from a human donor in good health (CMV status not recorded). Some clones in this sample may be carry-over from other donors' samples. CDR3s include the opening cysteine and the closing phenylalanine or tryptophan. A D gene is named only where the DNA matches it firmly. Expanded clones get a size class; other rows say once, few or many, or leave the size out.

clone_size	d_call	v_call	j_call	cdr3_aa	cdr3_nt
many	-	TRBV27	TRBJ2-7	CAVKSAPGHHEQYF	TGTGCCGTCAAATCCGCCCCCGGGCATCACGAGCAGTACTTC
few	-	TRBV19	TRBJ1-3	CASTTDRISGNTIYF	TGTGCCAGTACTACCGACAGGATCTCTGGAAACACCATATATTTT
-	-	TRBV7-6	TRBJ2-3	CASNRQTNTDTQYF	TGTGCCAGCAATCGGCAGACGAACACAGATACGCAGTATTTT
many	-	TRBV7-9	TRBJ1-4	CASSYPTSGVDEKLFF	TGTGCCAGCAGCTACCCGACCTCAGGGGTAGATGAAAAACTGTTTTTT
-	TRBD2	TRBV7-9	TRBJ2-3	CASSLGVAGVKDTQYF	TGTGCCAGCAGCTTAGGAGTAGCGGGAGTGAAAGATACGCAGTATTTT
few	-	TRBV6-6	TRBJ1-5	CASSSPRAGKNQPQHF	TGTGCCAGCAGTTCCCCCCGGGCGGGGAAGAATCAGCCCCAGCATTTT
few	TRBD2	TRBV7-6	TRBJ2-2	CASGLAGTGELFF	TGTGCCAGCGGACTAGCGGGAACCGGGGAGCTGTTTTTT
many	-	TRBV27	TRBJ2-1	CASSIATMGLYNEQFF	TGTGCCAGCAGTATAGCCACGATGGGGCTCTACAATGAGCAGTTCTTC
many	-	TRBV7-2	TRBJ2-3	CASSLEAGPDTQYF	TGTGCCAGCAGCTTAGAGGCGGGACCAGATACGCAGTATTTT
-	-	TRBV3-1	TRBJ1-3	CASRPSLSSGNTIYF	TGTGCCAGCAGACCTAGTCTATCCTCTGGAAACACCATATATTTT
-	-	TRBV12-3/TRBV12-4	TRBJ1-2	CASSHRDYGYTF	TGTGCCAGCAGTCACCGGGACTATGGCTACACCTTC
many	TRBD2	TRBV7-8	TRBJ2-5	CASSIRPKREGEETQYF	TGTGCCAGCAGCATACGACCCAAGCGGGAGGGCGAAGAGACCCAGTACTTC
many	TRBD2	TRBV28	TRBJ2-7	CASSTAASGGAQEQYF	TGTGCCAGCAGTACCGCCGCTAGCGGGGGGGCACAGGAGCAGTACTTC
-	-	TRBV5-4	TRBJ2-3	CASSPVGLLTDTQYF	TGTGCCAGCAGCCCCGTGGGACTCCTCACAGATACGCAGTATTTT
-	TRBD2	TRBV5-1	TRBJ2-5	CASSWTGSWREKETQYF	TGCGCCAGCAGCTGGACCGGGTCGTGGCGGGAGAAAGAGACCCAGTACTTC
-	-	TRBV15	TRBJ2-7	CATSRGGTFSYEQYF	TGTGCCACATCTCGAGGGGGGACCTTTTCTTACGAGCAGTACTTC
-	-	TRBV27	TRBJ2-7	CASTPSPAGFPLDEQYF	TGTGCCAGCACCCCAAGCCCTGCCGGGTTCCCCCTCGACGAGCAGTACTTC
many	TRBD1	TRBV29-1	TRBJ2-7	CSVFLGPGQGSYEQYF	TGCAGCGTCTTCTTAGGACCGGGACAGGGGAGTTACGAGCAGTACTTC
many	-	TRBV7-2	TRBJ2-5	CASSPTRAFQETQYF	TGTGCCAGCAGCCCCACCCGGGCCTTCCAAGAGACCCAGTACTTC
few	-	TRBV11-2	TRBJ2-7	CASSLFSVDAQYF	TGTGCCAGCAGCTTATTCTCCGTGGACGCGCAGTACTTC
-	-	TRBV12-3/TRBV12-4	TRBJ2-2	CASSPSGTGELFF	TGTGCCAGCAGCCCCTCAGGGACCGGGGAGCTGTTTTTT
few	-	TRBV19	TRBJ1-1	CASSSTAKGNTEAFF	TGTGCCAGTAGTTCCACAGCCAAGGGAAACACTGAAGCTTTCTTT
-	-	TRBV20-1	TRBJ2-3	CSARPVVTDTQYF	TGCAGTGCTAGACCCGTAGTGACAGATACGCAGTATTTT
once	TRBD2	TRBV6-2/TRBV6-3	TRBJ2-1	CASSYSASGKDEQFF	TGTGCCAGCAGTTACTCGGCTAGCGGGAAGGATGAGCAGTTCTTC
many	-	TRBV7-9	TRBJ2-1	CASSPTAVSGPYNEQFF	TGTGCCAGCAGCCCCACCGCCGTCTCGGGCCCCTACAATGAGCAGTTCTTC
many	-	TRBV7-2	TRBJ2-3	CASRIVEWGESDTQYF	TGTGCCAGCAGGATCGTGGAGTGGGGGGAGTCAGATACGCAGTATTTT
-	-	TRBV12-5	TRBJ2-3	CASGLQGRGDTQYF	TGTGCTAGTGGTTTGCAGGGGAGAGGAGATACGCAGTATTTT
-	-	TRBV28	TRBJ2-1	CASRVGNEQFF	TGTGCCAGCAGAGTAGGCAATGAGCAGTTCTTC
-	-	TRBV7-7	TRBJ2-5	CASSFRSGLQETQYF	TGTGCCAGCAGCTTTAGGTCGGGGTTACAAGAGACCCAGTACTTC
few	TRBD1	TRBV18	TRBJ1-4	CASSPGRDSNLWEKLFF	TGTGCCAGCTCCCCCGGCCGGGACAGCAATTTATGGGAAAAACTGTTTTTT
-	-	TRBV20-1	TRBJ2-3	CSARDKSRGSTDTQYF	TGCAGTGCTAGAGATAAATCGCGGGGTAGCACAGATACGCAGTATTTT
-	-	TRBV7-2	TRBJ2-5	CASSLLGGLLQETQYF	TGTGCCAGCAGCTTATTAGGCGGTCTACTCCAAGAGACCCAGTACTTC
many	TRBD2	TRBV7-8	TRBJ2-5	CASSPMLAGSQETQYF	TGTGCCAGCAGCCCCATGTTAGCGGGATCTCAAGAGACCCAGTACTTC
-	TRBD2	TRBV7-8	TRBJ2-3	CASSLAGGGRGSEDTQYF	TGTGCCAGCAGCTTAGCGGGGGGAGGGCGGGGCAGTGAAGATACGCAGTATTTT
-	TRBD1	TRBV10-3	TRBJ1-4	CATRTGATNEKLFF	TGTGCCACCCGTACAGGGGCAACTAATGAAAAACTGTTTTTT
many	-	TRBV7-2	TRBJ2-7	CASSLGGKGYEQYF	TGTGCCAGCAGCTTAGGCGGAAAGGGCTACGAGCAGTACTTC
few	-	TRBV11-2	TRBJ1-3	CASTAPWTGNTIYF	TGTGCCAGCACCGCCCCCTGGACTGGAAACACCATATATTTT
-	-	TRBV10-3	TRBJ2-2	CAISVDIHPTGELFF	TGTGCCATCAGTGTTGATATCCACCCCACCGGGGAGCTGTTTTTT
few	-	TRBV12-3/TRBV12-4	TRBJ1-2	CASSPDGGVYGYTF	TGTGCCAGCAGTCCAGACGGGGGAGTCTATGGCTACACCTTC
-	-	TRBV3-1	TRBJ1-1	CASSQDRQKNTEAFF	TGTGCCAGCAGCCAGGACCGACAGAAGAACACTGAAGCTTTCTTT
many	-	TRBV7-2	TRBJ1-6	CASSGERNSPLHF	TGTGCCAGCAGCGGGGAACGGAATTCACCCCTCCACTTT
-	-	TRBV5-5	TRBJ1-4	CASSLAYEKLFF	TGTGCCAGCAGCTTGGCTTATGAAAAACTGTTTTTT
-	-	TRBV7-2	TRBJ2-2	CASRLRYSTEAGELFF	TGTGCCAGCAGGCTTAGGTATAGCACAGAAGCCGGGGAGCTGTTTTTT
few	-	TRBV20-1	TRBJ1-1	CSALFRRVTEAFF	TGCAGTGCTCTTTTCCGTAGGGTCACTGAAGCTTTCTTT
-	-	TRBV5-1	TRBJ1-4	CASSLRHGAGGVNEKLFF	TGCGCCAGCAGCTTGCGACATGGGGCGGGCGGGGTGAATGAAAAACTGTTTTTT
few	TRBD1	TRBV28	TRBJ1-2	CASSIQGVNYGYTF	TGTGCCAGCAGTATACAGGGGGTTAACTATGGCTACACCTTC
-	-	TRBV11-2	TRBJ2-4	CASSLTRTDIQYF	TGTGCCAGCAGCTTAACTAGAACCGACATTCAGTACTTC
few	-	TRBV5-5	TRBJ2-5	CASRLEASETQYF	TGTGCCAGCAGACTCGAGGCCTCGGAGACCCAGTACTTC
few	TRBD1	TRBV15	TRBJ1-2	CATSKGQGLRYGYTF	TGTGCCACCAGCAAAGGACAGGGACTGCGGTATGGCTACACCTTC
-	-	TRBV24-1	TRBJ2-5	CATSDPEGAGETQYF	TGTGCCACCAGTGATCCCGAAGGGGCGGGAGAGACCCAGTACTTC
-	-	TRBV28	TRBJ1-5	CASTSLYSNQPQHF	TGTGCCAGCACCAGTCTTTATAGCAATCAGCCCCAGCATTTT
few	TRBD1	TRBV2	TRBJ2-6	CASSADRAGANVLTF	TGTGCCAGCAGCGCTGACAGGGCTGGGGCCAACGTCCTGACTTTC
many	-	TRBV7-9	TRBJ2-4	CASRGWAKNIQYF	TGTGCCAGCAGGGGGTGGGCCAAAAACATTCAGTACTTC
-	-	TRBV29-1	TRBJ1-4	CSVVSSTNEKLFF	TGCAGCGTTGTCTCCTCAACTAATGAAAAACTGTTTTTT
many	-	TRBV11-2	TRBJ1-2	CVTQGQPYGYTF	TGTGTAACGCAAGGACAGCCTTATGGCTACACCTTC